The clone carrying this T cell receptor (beta chain) was seen a handful of times. What it recognizes is unknown. This record belongs to a study of shared clonotypes between healthy human individuals. The study's findings and limits: The small donor group covered limited genetic and exposure diversity.

Germline V lookup: CDR1 SGHRS, CDR2 YFSETQ. The CDR3 runs to 13 residues. Trimming removed 3 bases at V and 8 bases at J, with 13 bases between. Sequencing was performed with immunoSEQ multiplex PCR; in TCRdb, only in-frame clones are kept and a portion is missing. In the table there are 450,000 to 500,000 clones, over 70% of which are singletons. Each sample came from a Caucasian adult donor living in Nashville, Tennessee. This chain links TRBV5-1 with TRBJ2-3, with D possibly being TRBD2 (6 bases). The material sequenced was PBMCs. The receptor was derived from a woman aged 40 to 50 in good health. Some clones in this sample may be carry-over from other donors' samples. CDR3 amino acids: CASSSPSVGTQYF. DNA for the CDR3: TGCGCCAGCAGCTCCCCTAGCGTCGGTACGCAGTATTTT.